Each of the 20 T cell receptor beta chains below was sequenced from the same sample in a study of cytotoxic CD8 clonotypes in ibrutinib-treated CLL. Data came from immunoSEQ multiplex PCR; TCRdb stores just in-frame clones and leaves some out. The repertoire holds some 200,000 clones, with about three quarters as singletons. The material sequenced was PBMCs, taken after 12 months of ibrutinib treatment. These receptors came from a human donor with chronic lymphocytic leukemia.

The chain joins TRBV28 to TRBJ1-2; D gene ambiguous. V was clipped by 6 bases and J by 6 bases, with 14 bases between them. The CDR3 contains 13 residues. Germline CDR1 and CDR2: MDHEN and SYDVKM. CDR3 sequence: CASSSDLLDGYTF. CDR3 nucleotide sequence: TGTGCCAGCAGCTCGGACCTTCTGGATGGCTACACCTTC.

The chain carries TRBV6-5 and TRBJ2-7, with 10 bases identical to TRBD1. Germline assignment: CDR1 MNHEY and CDR2 SVGAGI. The CDR3 is made up of 15 amino acids. Trimming removed 5 bases from V and 3 bases from J; junction bases left unmatched: 7. As DNA, the CDR3 is TGTGCCAGCAGTCGGGGGACAGGGGCGAACTACGAGCAGTACTTC. Translating it yields CASSRGTGANYEQYF.

The rearrangement uses TRBV6-5 and TRBJ1-1; 11 positions agree with TRBD1. Looked up from germline, CDR1 is MNHEY and CDR2 is SVGAGI. The CDR3 is made up of 15 amino acids. The J segment lost 4 bases and the V segment lost 6 bases, leaving 7 bases of the junction unmatched. The CDR3 DNA reads as TGTGCCAGCAGAACTGCCGGGACAGGGGGCACTGAAGCTTTCTTT. It codes for CASRTAGTGGTEAFF.

J is TRBJ2-5 and V is TRBV29-1; 8 positions agree with TRBD1. Looked up from germline, CDR1 is SQVTM and CDR2 is ANQGSEA. J gave up 5 bases and V 7 bases, and 12 bases lay outside the gene matches. The CDR3 sequence is 14 residues long. This chain's CDR3 is CSGATGDGGETQYF. CDR3 bases: TGCAGCGGGGCGACAGGGGACGGCGGCGAGACCCAGTACTTC.

The V gene is TRBV6-1, the J gene TRBJ2-1; D remains unclear. The CDR3 is 15 amino acids. Germline assignment: CDR1 MNHNS and CDR2 SASEGT. V was cut by 4 bases and J by 2 bases, with 12 bases left in between. This CDR3 is CASSAGVIAYNEQFF. CDR3 DNA sequence: TGTGCCAGCAGTGCGGGTGTTATCGCCTACAATGAGCAGTTCTTC.

V is TRBV6-5 and J is TRBJ1-5; no clear D. Germline V gene lookup returns CDR1 MNHEY and CDR2 SVGAGI. The CDR3 is 15 residues long. V was shortened by 0 bases and J by 6 bases, with 12 bases between the two germline ends. The CDR3 protein is CASSYSMVSGQPQHF. Written as DNA, the CDR3 is TGTGCCAGCAGTTACTCGATGGTAAGCGGTCAGCCCCAGCATTTT.

The chain joins TRBV6-7 to TRBJ2-7; unclear D gene. TRBV6-7 is flagged as an ORF with uncertain function. CDR3 length: 13 amino acids. V lost 5 bases and J lost 2, with 10 bases in between. CDR3 amino acids: CASSHLTPYEQYF. CDR3 sequence (DNA): TGTGCCAGCAGTCACCTGACCCCCTACGAGCAGTACTTC.

This rearrangement joins TRBV29-1 to TRBJ2-3, with 9 bases identical to TRBD1. J was trimmed by 6 bases and V by 2 bases; bases with no gene match: 9. This CDR3 is 15 amino acids long. CDR1 is SQVTM and CDR2 is ANQGSEA in the germline V gene. Here the CDR3 reads CSVEPRQGVGDTQYF. Here the CDR3 DNA reads TGCAGCGTTGAACCCCGACAGGGGGTGGGCGATACGCAGTATTTT.

The chain joins TRBV2 to TRBJ2-5, with 7 bases matching TRBD2. The CDR3 is 12 amino acids. In germline, CDR1 is SNHLY, CDR2 FYNNEI. V lost 11 bases and J lost 5; bases outside the gene matches: 8. The CDR3 DNA reads TGTGCCGGGGGGGGTCGCCGGGAGACCCAGTACTTC. Translated: CAGGGRRETQYF.

The chain couples TRBV6-1 to TRBJ2-4; D not resolved. Trimming removed 5 bases at V and 0 bases at J, with 8 bases between. The CDR3 sequence is 14 residues long. Germline CDR1 and CDR2: MNHNS and SASEGT. CDR3 nucleotide sequence: TGTGCCAGCAGTTCCTGGGGAGCCAAAAACATTCAGTACTTC. Protein product: CASSSWGAKNIQYF.

The chain links TRBV14 to TRBJ1-2; maybe TRBD1 (5 bases). With 4 bases removed from V and 4 bases from J, the gap between germline ends came to 25 bases. The V gene's germline CDR1 is SGHDN and CDR2 FVKESK. This CDR3 comprises 18 residues. CDR3 DNA: TGTGCCAGCAGCCTGGTGGTCGGCGGTGCGGGGGGGGTCTATGGCTACACCTTC. Translating it yields CASSLVVGGAGGVYGYTF.

The gene calls are TRBV2 and TRBJ1-4; D ambiguous. Trimming stripped 2 bases from V and 4 bases from J, with 8 bases between. The CDR3 is 14 amino acids. Germline V lookup: CDR1 SNHLY, CDR2 FYNNEI. CDR3 loop: CASSEKRRNEKLFF. The CDR3 DNA reads as TGTGCCAGCAGTGAAAAACGACGTAATGAAAAACTGTTTTTT.

V is TRBV7-8 and J is TRBJ1-5; no reliable D call. Per the germline V gene, CDR1 is SGHVS and CDR2 is FQNEAQ. The CDR3 runs 13 residues. The germline V and J ends were trimmed by 5 bases and 0 bases, with 5 bases remaining between them. The DNA of the CDR3 is TGTGCCAGCAGCGATTATAGCAATCAGCCCCAGCATTTT. Its translation: CASSDYSNQPQHF.

The chain couples TRBV19 to TRBJ1-1, with D unclear. This CDR3 region has 14 residues. Trimming took 7 bases from V and 4 from J, leaving 16 bases between them. The germline gives CDR1 LNHDA, CDR2 SQIVND (reference sequence). CDR3 DNA sequence: TGTGCCAGTATTAGACCCCCAGGAGCCACTGAAGCTTTCTTT. It codes for CASIRPPGATEAFF.

This clone was picked up a small number of times. This sequence joins TRBV27 and TRBJ1-1; possible D gene TRBD1, 5 bases. The CDR3 runs to 10 residues. The V end was cut by 8 bases, the J end by 8 bases, with 9 bases between. Germline V gene lookup returns CDR1 MNHEY and CDR2 SMNVEV (reference sequence). CDR3: CASGSGEAFF. The CDR3 coding sequence is TGTGCCAGCGGATCAGGGGAAGCTTTCTTT.

This clone was recorded only once. CDR3 bases: TGTGCCTCCTCACAGGGGGGGATCTCTGGAAACACCATATATTTT. Residues: CASSQGGISGNTIYF. The chain uses TRBV30 and TRBJ1-3; 8 bases are a match to TRBD1. CDR1 and CDR2 (germline): GTSNPN, SVGIG (reference sequence). With 7 bases clipped from V and 0 bases from J, the junction kept 8 bases outside the gene matches. This CDR3 is 15 amino acids long.

The chain carries TRBV2 and TRBJ1-1, with D unclear. Germline lookup yields CDR1 SNHLY and CDR2 FYNNEI. CDR3 length equals 13 residues. Trimming left V 8 bases short and J 5 bases short, with 15 bases between. Here the CDR3 DNA reads TGTGCCAGCTCTGGAGAGGCCCGGACTGAAGCTTTCTTT. Residues: CASSGEARTEAFF.

This clone showed up just a few times. The gene calls are TRBV5-1 and TRBJ2-5; D perhaps matches TRBD1 (6 bases). V was trimmed by 5 bases and J by 4 bases, leaving 12 bases between them. This CDR3 contains 13 residues. Per the germline V gene, CDR1 is SGHRS and CDR2 is YFSETQ. The CDR3 region has the DNA TGCGCCAGCAGTAATACAGGGTTAGAGACCCAGTACTTC. Residues: CASSNTGLETQYF.

The rearrangement joins TRBV11-2 to TRBJ1-1, with D possibly TRBD1 on 6 matching bases. The germline CDR1 and CDR2 sequences are SGHAT and FQNNGV. The CDR3 is 14 amino acids. The germline V and J ends were trimmed by 5 bases and 1 base, with 11 bases remaining between them. This CDR3 is CASSLQGRNTEAFF. The CDR3 DNA reads as TGTGCCAGCAGCCTACAGGGACGGAACACTGAAGCTTTCTTT.

The chain joins TRBV5-1 to TRBJ1-2; 8 bases are shared with TRBD1. Germline V lookup: CDR1 SGHRS, CDR2 YFSETQ. The CDR3 spans 16 residues. V gave up 0 bases and J gave up 6 bases; unmatched junction bases: 10. The CDR3 here is CASSLGPDREWHGYTF. DNA of the CDR3: TGCGCCAGCAGCTTGGGCCCGGACAGGGAATGGCATGGCTACACCTTC.